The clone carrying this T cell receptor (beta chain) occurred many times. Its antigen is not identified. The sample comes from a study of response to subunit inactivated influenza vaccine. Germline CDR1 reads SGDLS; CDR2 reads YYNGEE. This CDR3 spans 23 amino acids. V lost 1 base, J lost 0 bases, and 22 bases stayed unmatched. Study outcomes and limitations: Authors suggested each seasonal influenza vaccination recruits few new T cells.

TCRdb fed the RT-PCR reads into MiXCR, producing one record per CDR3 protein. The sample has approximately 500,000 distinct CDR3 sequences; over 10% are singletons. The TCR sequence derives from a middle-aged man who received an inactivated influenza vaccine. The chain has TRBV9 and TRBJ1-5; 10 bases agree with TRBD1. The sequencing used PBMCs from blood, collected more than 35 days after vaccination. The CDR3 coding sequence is TGTGCCAGCAGCGTAACGTACCCCCTTTGGACAGGGGGGGGTCTGTATAGCAATCAGCCCCAGCATTTT. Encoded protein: CASSVTYPLWTGGGLYSNQPQHF.